This T cell receptor beta chain was sequenced for a study of T cells after posttransplantation cyclophosphamide. This table comes from immunoSEQ multiplex PCR, and its TCRdb copy is limited to in-frame clones, with some not included. The specimen has about 6,700 clones, none found just once. The sample holds many counts of this clone. Its antigen is currently unknown. Per germline, CDR1 GTSNPN and CDR2 SVGIG (reference sequence). CDR3 length: 14 residues. V shed 1 base and J 4 bases; nucleotides not matched to a gene: 6. Study results and caveats: TRB clonality was highly associated with recipient CMV seropositivity and reactivation. Donor-recipient repertoire similarity was low at 1-2 months, rising over year one.

Treatment was busulfan-fludarabine conditioning, a marrow graft, and cyclophosphamide on days +3 and +4. The chain links TRBV30 to TRBJ1-2; TRBD1 matches at 7 bases. Sequenced material: PBMCs, taken after an allogeneic stem cell transplant with post-transplant cyclophosphamide. The source is a male patient between 25 and 39 years old who received an allogeneic stem cell transplant from an unrelated donor, was CMV-positive, and had acute and chronic GVHD. Some of the T cells may derive from the graft donor. In DNA form, the CDR3 reads TGTGCCTGGAGTGAAGACAGGGTTCCCTATGGCTACACCTTC. Its translation: CAWSEDRVPYGYTF.